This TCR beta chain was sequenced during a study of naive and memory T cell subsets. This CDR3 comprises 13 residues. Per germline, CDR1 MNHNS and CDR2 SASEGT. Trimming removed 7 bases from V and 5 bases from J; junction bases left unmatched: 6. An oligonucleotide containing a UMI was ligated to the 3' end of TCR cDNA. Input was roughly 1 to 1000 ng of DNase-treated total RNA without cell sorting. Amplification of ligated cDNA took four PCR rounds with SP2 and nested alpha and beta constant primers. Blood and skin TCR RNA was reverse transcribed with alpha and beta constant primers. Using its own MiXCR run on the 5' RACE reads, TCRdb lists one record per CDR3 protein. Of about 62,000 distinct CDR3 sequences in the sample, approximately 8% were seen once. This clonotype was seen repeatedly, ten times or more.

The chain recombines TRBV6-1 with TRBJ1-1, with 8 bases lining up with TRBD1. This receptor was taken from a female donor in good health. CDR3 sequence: CASKDRGYTEAFF. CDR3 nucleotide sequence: TGTGCCAGCAAAGACAGGGGTTATACTGAAGCTTTCTTT.